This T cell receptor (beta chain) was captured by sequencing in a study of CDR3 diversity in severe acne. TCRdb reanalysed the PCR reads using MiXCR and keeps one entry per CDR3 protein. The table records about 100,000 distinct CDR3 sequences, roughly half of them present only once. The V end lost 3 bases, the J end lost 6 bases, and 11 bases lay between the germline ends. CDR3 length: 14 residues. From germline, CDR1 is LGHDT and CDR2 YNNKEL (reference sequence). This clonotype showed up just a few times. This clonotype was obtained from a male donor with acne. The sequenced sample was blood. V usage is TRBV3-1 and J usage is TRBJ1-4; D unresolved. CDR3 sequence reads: CASSHGSIDEKLFF. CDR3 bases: TGTGCCAGCAGCCACGGGTCAATTGATGAAAAACTGTTTTTT.